The 10 T cell receptor beta chains below were found in one sample sequenced in a study of T-cell memory formation after mild COVID-19. Via MiXCR, TCRdb re-called the 5' RACE reads, giving one row per CDR3 protein. The sample holds about 270,000 distinct CDR3 sequences, roughly 14% seen once. Specimen: PBMCs or a T cell subset sorted from them (not recorded which). The receptor set was obtained from an adult woman who had mild COVID-19 (a few samples of this study predate the infection). Cell type and time point are not known.

The chain has TRBV29-1 and TRBJ2-7; 7 positions agree with TRBD1. The CDR3 runs 12 residues. V lost 4 bases to trimming and J lost 4 bases; unmatched junction nucleotides: 4. CDR1 and CDR2 (germline): SQVTM, ANQGSEA. The CDR3 region has the DNA TGCAGCGTTGCCCCGGGACAGTACGAGCAGTACTTC. It translates to CSVAPGQYEQYF.

This clonotype was observed a handful of times. CDR3 DNA: TGCAGCGTTGAAGCCGGGACCTACGAGCAGTACTTC. Its translation: CSVEAGTYEQYF. The genes are TRBV29-1 and TRBJ2-7; weak D call: TRBD2 (5 bases). Germline assignment: CDR1 SQVTM and CDR2 ANQGSEA. Trimming pared 1 base from V and 2 bases from J, leaving 6 bases between. CDR3 length: 12 amino acids.

The chain recombines TRBV7-2 with TRBJ2-1; TRBD2 matches 9 bases. In germline, CDR1 is SGHTA, CDR2 FQGNSA. Germline trimming cut 1 base from V and 9 bases from J; bases unmatched to any gene: 7. The CDR3 runs 15 residues. CDR3 DNA sequence: TGTGCCAGCAGCTTAGTTGGTGGTAGCGGGGGTGAGCAGTTCTTC. As protein: CASSLVGGSGGEQFF. The entire variable domain, with the rest obtained from reference TRBV7-2 and TRBJ2-1, is as follows: GAGVSQSPSNKVTEKGKDVELRCDPISGHTALYWYRQSLGQGLEFLIYFQGNSAPDKSGLPSDRFSAERTGGSVSTLTIQRTQQEDSAVYLCASSLVGGSGGEQFFGPGTRLTVL.

The CDR3 bases are TGTGCCAGCAGCCAACTCGCAAGCGGGGAGCTGTTTTTT. It translates to CASSQLASGELFF. The chain couples TRBV3-1 to TRBJ2-2; D remains ambiguous. The CDR3 covers 13 residues. Trimming stripped 2 bases from V and 7 bases from J, with 8 bases between. The germline V gene has CDR1 LGHDT and CDR2 YNNKEL (reference sequence).

V usage is TRBV11-2 and J usage is TRBJ2-7, with D maybe TRBD1 (6 bases). The CDR3 consists of 15 residues. Germline V CDR1 and CDR2: SGHAT, FQNNGV. V gave up 3 bases and J gave up 1 base, with 13 bases separating them. The CDR3 protein is CASSLVQGISYEQYF. DNA for the CDR3: TGTGCCAGCAGCTTGGTCCAGGGGATATCCTACGAGCAGTACTTC.

The J gene is TRBJ1-6, the V gene TRBV4-3; possible D gene TRBD1, 5 bases. V shed 0 bases and J shed 8 bases, with 11 bases lying between them. Germline CDR1 LGHNA, CDR2 YSLEER. The CDR3 runs 15 residues. CDR3 sequence: CASSQDQGRDSPLHF. The CDR3 nucleotides are TGCGCCAGCAGCCAAGATCAGGGTAGGGATTCACCCCTCCACTTT.

The V and J genes are TRBV3-1 and TRBJ2-3, with TRBD2 identical over 10 bases. Trimming at V came to 4 bases and at J to 10 bases, leaving 8 bases not matched to a gene. Germline-derived CDR1 and CDR2 are LGHDT and YNNKEL (reference sequence). This CDR3 has 14 residues. CDR3 sequence: CASSPLSGGRSQYF. CDR3 DNA sequence: TGTGCCAGCAGCCCCCTTAGCGGGGGGCGCTCGCAGTATTTT.

This clonotype was seen ten or more times. V gene TRBV20-1 combines with J gene TRBJ2-1, with 11 bases aligning to TRBD2. The CDR3 totals 15 residues. Germline CDR1 DFQATT, CDR2 SNEGSKA (reference sequence). J gave up 2 bases and V 6 bases, and 6 bases lay outside the gene matches. CDR3 DNA sequence: TGCAGTGCCGTAATAGCGGGAGGGACCTACAATGAGCAGTTCTTC. Translated: CSAVIAGGTYNEQFF.

The CDR3 loop reads CASGRESADTQYF. DNA for the CDR3: TGCGCCAGCGGGCGGGAATCCGCAGATACGCAGTATTTT. The chain employs TRBV5-1 and TRBJ2-3, with D perhaps TRBD2 (6 bases). V shed 7 bases and J shed 4 bases, with 13 bases lying between them. The CDR3 runs 13 residues. Germline loops: CDR1 SGHRS, CDR2 YFSETQ.

This clonotype was counted only a few times. This rearrangement joins TRBV4-1 to TRBJ2-4; D possibly corresponds to TRBD1 (6 bases). CDR3 size: 13 residues. Germline V gene data show CDR1 as MGHRA and CDR2 as YSYEKL. V lost 4 bases and J 9 bases, leaving 13 bases between the germline ends. The CDR3 loop is CASSPPGVGIQYF. In DNA, the CDR3 is TGCGCCAGCAGCCCCCCAGGGGTCGGCATTCAGTACTTC.